Below, 29 T cell receptor beta chains from the same sample are listed, as sequenced in a study of blood T cell repertoires in COVID-19. The assay was immunoSEQ multiplex PCR, and TCRdb's table has in-frame clones only and misses some. Of more than 110,000 clones in the sample, 80% to 85% are singletons; the top ten hold under 7%. The sequencing sample was made of PBMCs or T cells enriched from blood (not recorded which). The receptors derive from a middle-aged man with acute COVID-19.

The chain carries TRBV30 and TRBJ1-2, with TRBD1 as a possible D gene (5 bases). The germline V gene encodes CDR1 GTSNPN and CDR2 SVGIG (reference sequence). CDR3 length equals 12 residues. V was trimmed by 2 bases and J by 8 bases, leaving 12 bases between them. In DNA form, the CDR3 reads TGTGCCTGGAGTTCCGGGGGGGTCGGCTACACCTTC. This gives the protein CAWSSGGVGYTF.

The genes are TRBV11-2 and TRBJ2-7, with D possibly TRBD1 on 6 matching bases. Between the trimmed V and J ends, which lost 5 bases and 5 bases, there was a span of 22 bases. CDR1 and CDR2 from the germline V gene are SGHAT and FQNNGV. This CDR3 contains 16 residues. The CDR3, as DNA: TGTGCCAGCAGCCTCACAGACAGGTATCGAATCAACGAGCAGTACTTC. Translating gives CASSLTDRYRINEQYF.

The chain carries TRBV7-9 and TRBJ1-1; possible D gene TRBD1, 5 bases. The germline V gene encodes CDR1 SEHNR and CDR2 FQNEAQ (reference sequence). CDR3 size: 17 residues. The germline V and J ends were trimmed by 8 bases and 0 bases, with 22 bases remaining between them. Here the CDR3 DNA reads TGTGCCAGCCTATTAAGGGGCGAGGCGGACATGAACACTGAAGCTTTCTTT. Translating gives CASLLRGEADMNTEAFF.

The J gene is TRBJ2-7, the V gene TRBV6-5; the D gene is possibly TRBD2 (6 bases). V was trimmed by 2 bases and J by 1 base, leaving 12 bases between them. The CDR3 is made up of 15 amino acids. Per germline, CDR1 MNHEY and CDR2 SVGAGI. Here the CDR3 DNA reads TGTGCCAGCAGTTACGGGTCCGGGGGATCCTACGAGCAGTACTTC. This codes for CASSYGSGGSYEQYF.

The CDR3 region is CASSYSIQPYGYTF. The CDR3 DNA is TGTGCCAGCAGTTACTCGATACAACCCTATGGCTACACCTTC. The chain is built from TRBV6-2 or TRBV6-3 and TRBJ1-2; D is ambiguous. Germline V gives CDR1 MNHEY, CDR2 SVGEGT. The CDR3 consists of 14 residues. V lost 0 bases, J lost 4 bases, and 9 bases lay in between.

The chain joins TRBV21-1 to TRBJ2-1; the D call in the table, TRBD2, was not verified against the DNA. TRBV21-1 is a known pseudogene. CDR3 length equals 17 residues. Written as DNA, the CDR3 is TGTGCCAGCAGCAAATCGGCGGGGGGGGCCTATTACAATGAGCAGTTCTTC. Encoded protein: CASSKSAGGAYYNEQFF.

The rearrangement links TRBV5-6 to TRBJ2-3; 12 bases fit TRBD2. The germline CDR1 and CDR2 sequences are SGHDT and YYEEEE. After removal of 4 bases from V and 0 bases from J, the junction contained 6 bases not matched to a gene. This CDR3 is 17 amino acids long. CDR3 protein: CASSKRLAGDSTDTQYF. The CDR3 region has the DNA TGTGCCAGCAGCAAGCGACTAGCGGGGGATAGCACAGATACGCAGTATTTT.

The CDR3, as DNA: TGCGCCAGCAGCCAAGACGGAGGGCCTCCCCCACGGGAGCAGTTCTTC. Translation gives CASSQDGGPPPREQFF. The chain uses TRBV4-1 and TRBJ2-1; a weak D match, TRBD2 (6 bases). Germline V gene sequence: CDR1 MGHRA, CDR2 YSYEKL. This CDR3 comprises 16 residues. With 0 bases removed from V and 10 bases from J, the gap between germline ends came to 19 bases.

The chain carries TRBV3-1 (or the pseudogene TRBV3-2) and TRBJ2-2; TRBD2 matches 7 bases. This CDR3 contains 16 residues. Per germline, CDR1 LGHDT and CDR2 YNNKEL (reference sequence). With 3 bases clipped from V and 2 bases from J, the junction kept 6 bases outside the gene matches. The CDR3 DNA follows: TGTGCCAGCAGCCATTTCGGGGGGACTAACACCGGGGAGCTGTTTTTT. Encoded protein: CASSHFGGTNTGELFF.

This clone was counted once. The rearrangement uses TRBV19 and TRBJ2-7, with TRBD1 matching 7 bases. Trimming removed 7 bases from V and 6 bases from J; junction bases left unmatched: 12. CDR3 length equals 14 residues. The V gene's germline CDR1 is LNHDA and CDR2 SQIVND (reference sequence). CDR3 in amino acids: CASNSGGLRGEQYF. The CDR3 nucleotides are TGTGCCAGTAATTCAGGGGGTCTCCGGGGCGAGCAGTACTTC.

The chain joins TRBV27 to TRBJ1-2, with D maybe TRBD1 (5 bases). Deletions cut 6 bases from V and 7 bases from J, with 12 bases between. CDR1 MNHEY and CDR2 SMNVEV come from the germline V gene (reference sequence). CDR3 length: 12 amino acids. The CDR3 loop is CASSGGYSGYTF. The DNA for the CDR3 is TGTGCCAGCAGCGGGGGGTACTCTGGCTACACCTTC.

The J gene is TRBJ2-1, the V gene TRBV2; D not resolved. The CDR3 is made up of 15 amino acids. CDR1 is SNHLY and CDR2 is FYNNEI in the germline V gene. Trimming left V 2 bases short and J 0 bases short, with 8 bases between. The CDR3 here is CASSEWARSYNEQFF. The CDR3 region has the DNA TGTGCCAGCAGTGAATGGGCTCGCTCCTACAATGAGCAGTTCTTC.

This clone has at least ten counts. The rearrangement uses TRBV13 and TRBJ1-4; 8 nucleotides align to TRBD1. Germline assignment: CDR1 PRHDT and CDR2 FYEKMQ (reference sequence). The junction had 20 bases not matched to a gene; V was cut back by 6 bases and J by 8 bases. The CDR3 is 18 residues long. The CDR3 here is CASSRIDRGEDAQEKLFF. The CDR3 DNA sequence: TGTGCCAGCAGTCGGATTGACAGGGGAGAAGACGCACAGGAAAAACTGTTTTTT.

This clone has only a few counts. This rearrangement joins TRBV3-1 (or the pseudogene TRBV3-2) to TRBJ2-3; D uncertain. From germline, CDR1 is LGHDT and CDR2 YNNKEL (reference sequence). The CDR3 runs to 13 residues. V dropped 0 bases and J dropped 2 bases, with 3 bases sitting between them. The CDR3 loop reads CASSQEYTDTQYF. The CDR3 DNA reads as TGTGCCAGCAGCCAAGAATACACAGATACGCAGTATTTT.

The V gene is TRBV9, the J gene TRBJ2-1; D is undetermined. Trimming shortened V by 0 bases and J by 4 bases, and 11 bases separated the two germline ends. The CDR3 spans 15 residues. Germline CDR1 reads SGDLS; CDR2 reads YYNGEE. The chain's CDR3 is CASSVGPHQYNEQFF. The CDR3 region has the DNA TGTGCCAGCAGCGTAGGCCCTCACCAGTACAATGAGCAGTTCTTC.

The gene calls are TRBV7-2 and TRBJ1-3; no clear D. Per germline, CDR1 SGHTA and CDR2 FQGNSA. The CDR3 has 14 residues. V was shortened by 5 bases and J by 5 bases, with 13 bases between the two germline ends. Here the CDR3 DNA reads TGTGCCAGCAGCATGGGCCCTTCGAGAAACACCATATATTTT. It yields the protein CASSMGPSRNTIYF.

The chain links TRBV20-1 to TRBJ2-7; 9 bases align to TRBD2. The trim removed 3 bases at V and 7 bases at J, leaving 7 bases unmatched. Germline V gene data show CDR1 as DFQATT and CDR2 as SNEGSKA (reference sequence). The CDR3 extends over 13 amino acids. CDR3 bases: TGCAGTGCTAGTTTGGCGGGAGGGCCTGAGCAGTACTTC. Translation gives CSASLAGGPEQYF.

With respect to this clone: The junction differs from germline at one of its ends, possibly a read error. This chain connects TRBV10-2 to TRBJ2-1; D might be TRBD1 (5 bases). CDR3 length equals 11 residues. Germline V gene sequence: CDR1 WSHSY, CDR2 SAAADI. The DNA for the CDR3 is TGTTGTGCAGGGTCCTACAATGAGCAGTTCTTC. Its translation: CCAGSYNEQFF.

On this clone itself: Other DNA sequences from this sample encode an identical CDR3 as well. The chain employs TRBV30 and TRBJ1-1; a possible D gene is TRBD1 (5 bases). This CDR3 comprises 15 residues. Germline V gene lookup returns CDR1 GTSNPN and CDR2 SVGIG (reference sequence). The V end lost 3 bases, the J end lost 1 base, and 15 bases lay between the germline ends. CDR3 bases: TGTGCCTGGAGCGTACCGGACAAAGAGAACACTGAAGCTTTCTTT. Amino acid sequence: CAWSVPDKENTEAFF.

The J gene is TRBJ1-2, the V gene TRBV5-6, with a weak D call TRBD1 (5 bases). Deletions cut 4 bases from V and 4 bases from J, with 17 bases between. Germline V gene data show CDR1 as SGHDT and CDR2 as YYEEEE. This CDR3 is 15 amino acids long. The CDR3 DNA reads TGTGCCAGCAGCAGTGACAGCACCTGGGGCTATGGCTACACCTTC. Translated, it gives CASSSDSTWGYGYTF.

This clone was recorded a few times. V and J are TRBV15 and TRBJ1-1, with D possibly TRBD1 on 6 matching bases. The CDR3 is made up of 12 amino acids. The V end was cut by 4 bases, the J end by 12 bases, with 15 bases between. CDR1 and CDR2 (germline): LNHNV, YYDKDF (reference sequence). CDR3 sequence: CATSKDRHGSFF. CDR3 DNA sequence: TGTGCCACCAGCAAAGACAGGCATGGGTCTTTCTTT.

Written as DNA, the CDR3 is TGTGCCAGCAGCGTAGCGAGCGGGGGGGAAGTAGATACGCAGTATTTT. Protein product: CASSVASGGEVDTQYF. This chain joins TRBV9 and TRBJ2-3; 10 nucleotides match TRBD2. The ends lost 0 bases at V and 5 bases at J; junction bases unmatched: 6. The CDR3 covers 16 residues. Germline V CDR1 and CDR2: SGDLS, YYNGEE.

The chain combines TRBV3-1 (or the pseudogene TRBV3-2) with TRBJ2-7; perhaps TRBD2 as D (6 bases). This CDR3 region has 13 residues. CDR1 is LGHDT, CDR2 YNNKEL, per germline (reference sequence). The V gene lost 8 bases and the J gene lost 0 bases, with 11 bases spanning the gap. CDR3 sequence reads: CASGRESSYEQYF. The CDR3 bases are TGTGCCAGCGGCCGGGAGAGCTCCTACGAGCAGTACTTC.

The CDR3 DNA follows: TGCGCCAGCAGCCAAGGAGACACAGATACGCAGTATTTT. It translates to CASSQGDTDTQYF. This sequence joins TRBV4-3 and TRBJ2-3; no reliable D call. V was pared by 1 base and J by 2 bases, with 4 bases between. Germline CDR1 LGHNA, CDR2 YSLEER. This CDR3 is 13 amino acids long.

The chain has TRBV6-2 or TRBV6-3 and TRBJ2-1; TRBD2 agrees at 9 bases. This CDR3 contains 18 residues. Germline V CDR1 and CDR2: MNHEY, SVGEGT. V lost 2 bases to trimming and J lost 8 bases; unmatched junction nucleotides: 16. The CDR3, as DNA: TGTGCCAGCAGTTACCCCATTACCAGCGGGAGGCATGGGGATGAGCAGTTCTTC. Amino acids: CASSYPITSGRHGDEQFF.

In this sample, this clone turned up a few times. The chain combines TRBV6-5 with TRBJ1-3; D ambiguous. Trimming stripped 8 bases from V and 4 bases from J, with 9 bases between. CDR1 is MNHEY, CDR2 SVGAGI, per germline. The CDR3 runs to 12 residues. The CDR3 nucleotides are TGTGCCAGCGCCGTCCGGGGAAACACCATATATTTT. This translates into CASAVRGNTIYF.

V and J are TRBV11-2 and TRBJ1-2, with 9 bases identical to TRBD1. Germline CDR1 reads SGHAT; CDR2 reads FQNNGV. Trimming at V came to 0 bases and at J to 8 bases, leaving 10 bases not matched to a gene. The CDR3 runs to 16 residues. The CDR3 spells CASSLDRTGAEKGYTF. In DNA, the CDR3 is TGTGCCAGCAGCTTAGATCGGACAGGGGCCGAAAAGGGCTACACCTTC. Together with reference TRBV11-2 and TRBJ1-2, the CDR3 gives the full variable domain: EAGVAQSPRYKIIEKRQSVAFWCNPISGHATLYWYQQILGQGPKLLIQFQNNGVVDDSQLPKDRFSAERLKGVDSTLKIQPAKLEDSAVYLCASSLDRTGAEKGYTFGSGTRLTVV.

A few counts support this clone. This chain joins TRBV12-3 or TRBV12-4 and TRBJ2-7, with unresolved D. Between the trimmed V and J ends, which lost 6 bases and 3 bases, there was a span of 9 bases. The length of the CDR3 is 12 residues. The DNA for the CDR3 is TGTGCCAGCAGACAACATGGCTACGAGCAGTACTTC. This encodes CASRQHGYEQYF.

The rearrangement links TRBV3-1 (or the pseudogene TRBV3-2) to TRBJ1-3, with D perhaps TRBD1 (6 bases). The V and J ends lost 4 bases and 3 bases respectively, with 13 bases between them. The CDR3 has 15 residues. Germline loops: CDR1 LGHDT, CDR2 YNNKEL (reference sequence). The CDR3 DNA sequence: TGTGCCAGCAGCCCCCTCGCGACAGGTGGAAACACCATATATTTT. Its translation: CASSPLATGGNTIYF.